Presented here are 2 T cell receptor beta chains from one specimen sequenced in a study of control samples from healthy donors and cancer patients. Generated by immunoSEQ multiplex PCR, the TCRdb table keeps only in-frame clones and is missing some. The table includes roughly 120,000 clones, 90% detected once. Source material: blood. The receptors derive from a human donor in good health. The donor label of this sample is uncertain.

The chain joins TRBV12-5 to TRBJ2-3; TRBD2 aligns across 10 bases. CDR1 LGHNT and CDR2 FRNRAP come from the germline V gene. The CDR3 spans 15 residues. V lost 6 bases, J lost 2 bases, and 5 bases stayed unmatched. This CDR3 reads CASGRTSGFTDTQYF. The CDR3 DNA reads TGTGCTAGTGGCCGGACTAGCGGATTCACAGATACGCAGTATTTT.

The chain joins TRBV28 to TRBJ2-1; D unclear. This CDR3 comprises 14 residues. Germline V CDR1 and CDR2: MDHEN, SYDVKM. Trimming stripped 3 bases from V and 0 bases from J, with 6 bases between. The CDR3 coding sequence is TGTGCCAGCAGTTTGGGCAGCTCCTACAATGAGCAGTTCTTC. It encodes CASSLGSSYNEQFF.